This section outlines one T cell receptor (beta chain) sequence together with its context. The data belong to a study of blood T cell repertoires in COVID-19. About the research overall: Sample material is recorded as cDNA or gDNA derived from T cells, B-cell-depleted T cells, or PBMCs.

As handled by the study authors: Quantification of nucleated cells was approximated via reference gene primer amplification. Measured with immunoSEQ multiplex PCR; TCRdb has only the in-frame clones, and not every one. Clonal size and the V and J genes are those of that table, whereas D and trimming came from the DNA. The sample comprises around 23,000 clones, about 86% of which are singletons, and over 15% rests with the top ten. Specimen: peripheral blood. The receptor was isolated from a human donor with acute or convalescent COVID-19. The donor label of this sample is uncertain.

For the CDR3, the DNA is TGTGCCAGCAGCTTAGGACTAGCGGGAGTACAAGAGACCCAGTACTTC. Translation: CASSLGLAGVQETQYF. V usage is TRBV11-3 and J usage is TRBJ2-5, with 12 positions matching TRBD2. V gave up 1 base and J gave up 2 bases; unmatched junction bases: 2. Germline V gene sequence: CDR1 SGHNT, CDR2 YENEEA. The CDR3 totals 16 residues.